The entry below gives a single T cell receptor (beta chain) sequence along with its context. Its antigen is undetermined. Investigators divided CD4+ cells into CD45RA+ naive and CD45RA-negative memory subsets. Germline CDR1 SNHLY, CDR2 FYNNEI. V was shortened by 1 base and J by 2 bases, with 12 bases between the two germline ends. The CDR3 is 15 amino acids. The entry originates in a study of shared clonotypes between healthy human individuals. Study observations and caveats: Naive subsets usually exceeded memory subsets in estimated richness.

Sequenced by immunoSEQ multiplex PCR; TCRdb stores in-frame clones only, minus some. The sample lists roughly 1.4 million clones, approximately 98.5% occurring once. Specimen: naive CD4+ T cells sorted from blood. Subset defined: CD45RA+ positively selected. The TCR sequence derives from a man aged 30 to 45 in good health. This chain uses TRBV2 with TRBJ2-7; D call uncertain. CDR3 in DNA: TGTGCCAGCAGTGAAGAGGCAATTGCCACCTACGAGCAGTACTTC. This translates into CASSEEAIATYEQYF.